This T cell receptor (beta chain) was identified during a study of blood T cell repertoires in COVID-19. Produced via immunoSEQ multiplex PCR; TCRdb's table is partial and in-frame only. The sample lists some 110,000 clones; 87% were seen once. The CDR3 contains 16 residues. V was pared by 4 bases and J by 4 bases, with 8 bases of the junction left unmatched. Germline V gene data show CDR1 as KGHDR and CDR2 as SFDVKD. This TCR came from a human donor in a cohort sampled during active COVID-19. J is TRBJ1-5 and V is TRBV24-1; 8 bases line up with TRBD1. The sample was peripheral blood. CDR3 DNA sequence: TGTGCCACCAGTGAGTCCGGGACAGGCCTAAATCAGCCCCAGCATTTT. It translates to CATSESGTGLNQPQHF.